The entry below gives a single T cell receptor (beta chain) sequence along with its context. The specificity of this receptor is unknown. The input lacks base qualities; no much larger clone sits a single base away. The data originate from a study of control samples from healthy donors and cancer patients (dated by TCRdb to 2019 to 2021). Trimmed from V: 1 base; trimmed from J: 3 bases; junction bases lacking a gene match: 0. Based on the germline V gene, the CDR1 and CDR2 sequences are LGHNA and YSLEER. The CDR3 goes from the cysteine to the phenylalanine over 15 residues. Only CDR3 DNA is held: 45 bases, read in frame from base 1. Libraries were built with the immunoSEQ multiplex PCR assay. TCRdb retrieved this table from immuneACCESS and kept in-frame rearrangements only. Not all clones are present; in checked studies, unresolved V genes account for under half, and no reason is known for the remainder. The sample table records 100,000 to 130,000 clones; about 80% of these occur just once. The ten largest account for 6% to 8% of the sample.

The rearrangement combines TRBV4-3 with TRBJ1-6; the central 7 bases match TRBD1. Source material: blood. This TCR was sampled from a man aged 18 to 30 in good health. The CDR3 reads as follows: CASSQGTGYNSPLHF. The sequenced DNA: TGCGCCAGCAGCCAAGGGACAGGCTATAATTCACCCCTCCACTTT.